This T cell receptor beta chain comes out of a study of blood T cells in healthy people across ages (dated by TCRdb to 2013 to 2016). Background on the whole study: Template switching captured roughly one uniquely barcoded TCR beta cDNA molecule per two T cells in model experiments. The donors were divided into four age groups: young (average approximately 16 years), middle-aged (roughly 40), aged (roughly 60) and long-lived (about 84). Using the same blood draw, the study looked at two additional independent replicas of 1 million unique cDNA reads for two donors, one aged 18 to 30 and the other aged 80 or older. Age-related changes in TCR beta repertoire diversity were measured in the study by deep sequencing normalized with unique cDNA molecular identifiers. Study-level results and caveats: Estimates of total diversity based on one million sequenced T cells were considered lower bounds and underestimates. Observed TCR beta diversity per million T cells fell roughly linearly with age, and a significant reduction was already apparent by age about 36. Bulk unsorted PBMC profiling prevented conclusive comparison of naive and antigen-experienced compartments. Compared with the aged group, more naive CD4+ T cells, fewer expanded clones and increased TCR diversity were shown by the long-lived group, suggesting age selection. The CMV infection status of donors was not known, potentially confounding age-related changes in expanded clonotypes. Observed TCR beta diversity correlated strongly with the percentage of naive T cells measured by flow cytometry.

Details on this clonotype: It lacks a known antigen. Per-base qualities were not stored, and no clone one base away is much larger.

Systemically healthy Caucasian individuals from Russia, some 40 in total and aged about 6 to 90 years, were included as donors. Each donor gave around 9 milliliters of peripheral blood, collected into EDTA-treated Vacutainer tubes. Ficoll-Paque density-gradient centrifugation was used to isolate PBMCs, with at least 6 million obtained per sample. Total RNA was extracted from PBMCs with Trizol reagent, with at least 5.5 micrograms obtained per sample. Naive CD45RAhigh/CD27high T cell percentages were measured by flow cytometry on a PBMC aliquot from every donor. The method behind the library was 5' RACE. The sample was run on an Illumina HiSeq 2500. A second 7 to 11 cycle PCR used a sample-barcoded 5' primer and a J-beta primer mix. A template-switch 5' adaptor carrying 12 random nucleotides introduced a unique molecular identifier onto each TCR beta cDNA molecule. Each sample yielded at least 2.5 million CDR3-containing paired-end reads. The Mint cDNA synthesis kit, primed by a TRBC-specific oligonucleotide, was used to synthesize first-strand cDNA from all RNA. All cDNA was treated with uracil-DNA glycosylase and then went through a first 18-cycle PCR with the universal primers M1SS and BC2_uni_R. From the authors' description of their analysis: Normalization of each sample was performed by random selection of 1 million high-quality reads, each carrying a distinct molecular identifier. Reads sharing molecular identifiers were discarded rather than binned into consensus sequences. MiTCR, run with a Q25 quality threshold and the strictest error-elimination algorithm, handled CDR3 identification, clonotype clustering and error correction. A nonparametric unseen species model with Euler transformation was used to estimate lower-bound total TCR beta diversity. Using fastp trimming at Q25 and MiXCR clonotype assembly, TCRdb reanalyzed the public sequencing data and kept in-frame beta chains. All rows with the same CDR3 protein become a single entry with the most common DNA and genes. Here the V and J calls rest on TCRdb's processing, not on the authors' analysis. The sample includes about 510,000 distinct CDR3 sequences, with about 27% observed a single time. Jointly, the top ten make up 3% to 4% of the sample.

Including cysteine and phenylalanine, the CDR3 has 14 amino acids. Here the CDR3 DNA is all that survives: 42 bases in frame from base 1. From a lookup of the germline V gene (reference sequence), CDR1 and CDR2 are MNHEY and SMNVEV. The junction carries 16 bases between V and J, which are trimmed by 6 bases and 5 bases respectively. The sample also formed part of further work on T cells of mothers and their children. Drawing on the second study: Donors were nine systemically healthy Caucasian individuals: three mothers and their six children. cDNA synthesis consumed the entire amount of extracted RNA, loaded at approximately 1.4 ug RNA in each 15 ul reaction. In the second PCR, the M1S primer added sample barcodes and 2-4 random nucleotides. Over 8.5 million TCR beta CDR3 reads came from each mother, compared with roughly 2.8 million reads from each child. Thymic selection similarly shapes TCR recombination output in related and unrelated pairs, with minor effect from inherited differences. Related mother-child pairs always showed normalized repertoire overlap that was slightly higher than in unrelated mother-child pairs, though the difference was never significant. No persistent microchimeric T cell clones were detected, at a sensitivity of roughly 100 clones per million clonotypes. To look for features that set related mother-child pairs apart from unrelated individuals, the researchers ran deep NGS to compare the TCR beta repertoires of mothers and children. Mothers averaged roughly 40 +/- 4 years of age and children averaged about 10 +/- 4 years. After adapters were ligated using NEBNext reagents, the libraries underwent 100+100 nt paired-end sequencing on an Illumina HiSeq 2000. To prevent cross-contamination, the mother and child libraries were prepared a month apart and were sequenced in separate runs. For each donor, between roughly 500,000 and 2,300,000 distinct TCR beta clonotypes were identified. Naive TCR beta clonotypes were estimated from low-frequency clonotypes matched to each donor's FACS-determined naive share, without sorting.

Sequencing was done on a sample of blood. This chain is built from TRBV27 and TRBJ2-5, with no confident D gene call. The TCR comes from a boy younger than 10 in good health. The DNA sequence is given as TGTGCCAGCAGACCGGACCGCATGGGGGAGACCCAGTACTTC. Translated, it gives CASRPDRMGETQYF.